This TCR beta chain was found in a study of OX40 agonist ivuxolimab in advanced cancers. As concerns this clone: Other DNA sequences in the same sample also yield this CDR3.

The CDR3 extends over 14 amino acids. Looked up from germline, CDR1 is SGHRS and CDR2 is YFSETQ. Trimming took off 2 bases at V and 2 bases at J, with 8 bases between the two ends. Produced via immunoSEQ multiplex PCR; TCRdb's table is partial and in-frame only. The sample holds 60,000 to 85,000 clones; nearly 95% are singletons and the top ten take roughly 22%. The chain uses TRBV5-1 and TRBJ1-3; D is undetermined. The sequences come from CD4+ or CD8+ T cells sorted from blood, collected in a trial of the OX40 agonist ivuxolimab. The sequence was collected from an adult with an advanced solid tumor such as melanoma, head and neck, liver or kidney cancer. The CDR3 here is CASSLGRAGNTIYF. The CDR3 nucleotides are TGCGCCAGCAGCTTAGGAAGGGCTGGAAACACCATATATTTT. The entire variable domain, with the rest obtained from reference TRBV5-1 and TRBJ1-3, is as follows: KAGVTQTPRYLIKTRGQQVTLSCSPISGHRSVSWYQQTPGQGLQFLFEYFSETQRNKGNFPGRFSGRQFSNSRSEMNVSTLELGDSALYLCASSLGRAGNTIYFGEGSWLTVV.